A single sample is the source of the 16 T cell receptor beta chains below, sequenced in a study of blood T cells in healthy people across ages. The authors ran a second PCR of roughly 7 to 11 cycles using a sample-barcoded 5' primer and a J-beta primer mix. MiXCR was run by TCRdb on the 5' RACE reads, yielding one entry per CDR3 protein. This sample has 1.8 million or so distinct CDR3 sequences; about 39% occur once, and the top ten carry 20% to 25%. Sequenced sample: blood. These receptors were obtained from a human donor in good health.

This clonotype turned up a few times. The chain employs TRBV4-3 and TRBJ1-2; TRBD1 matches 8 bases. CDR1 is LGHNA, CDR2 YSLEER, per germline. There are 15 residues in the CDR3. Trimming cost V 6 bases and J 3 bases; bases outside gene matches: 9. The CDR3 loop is CASSFTGGTYYGYTF. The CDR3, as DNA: TGCGCCAGCAGTTTTACAGGGGGAACTTACTATGGCTACACCTTC.

The CDR3 nucleotides read TGTGCCACCAGAGGGGGATTTGGGTCCGAGCAGTACTTC. This translates into CATRGGFGSEQYF. This chain links TRBV6-2 or TRBV6-3 with TRBJ2-7, with D perhaps matching TRBD1 (6 bases). CDR3 size: 13 residues. Trimming shortened V by 10 bases and J by 6 bases, and 19 bases separated the two germline ends. Looked up from germline, CDR1 is MNHEY and CDR2 is SVGEGT.

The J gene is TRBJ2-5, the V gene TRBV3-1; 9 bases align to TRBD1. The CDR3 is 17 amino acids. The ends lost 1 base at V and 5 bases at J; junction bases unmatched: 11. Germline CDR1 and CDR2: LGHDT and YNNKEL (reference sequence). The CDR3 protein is CASSQVGTGNEVETQYF. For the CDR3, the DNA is TGTGCCAGCAGCCAAGTGGGGACAGGGAATGAGGTGGAGACCCAGTACTTC.

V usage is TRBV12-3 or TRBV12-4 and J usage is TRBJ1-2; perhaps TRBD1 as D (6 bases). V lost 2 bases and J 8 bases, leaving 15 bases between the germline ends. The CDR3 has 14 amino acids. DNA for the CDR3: TGTGCCAGCAGTTTATCCCCAAGCGGGGGCGGCTACACCTTC. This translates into CASSLSPSGGGYTF.

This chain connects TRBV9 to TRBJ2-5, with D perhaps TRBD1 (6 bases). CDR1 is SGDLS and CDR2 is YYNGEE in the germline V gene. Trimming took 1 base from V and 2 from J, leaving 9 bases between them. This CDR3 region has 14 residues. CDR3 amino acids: CASSVNDRQETQYF. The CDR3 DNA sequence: TGTGCCAGCAGCGTAAACGACAGGCAAGAGACCCAGTACTTC. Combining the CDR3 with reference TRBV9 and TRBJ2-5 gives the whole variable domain DSGVTQTPKHLITATGQRVTLRCSPRSGDLSVYWYQQSLDQGLQFLIQYYNGEERAKGNILERFSAQQFPDLHSELNLSSLELGDSALYFCASSVNDRQETQYFGPGTRLLVL.

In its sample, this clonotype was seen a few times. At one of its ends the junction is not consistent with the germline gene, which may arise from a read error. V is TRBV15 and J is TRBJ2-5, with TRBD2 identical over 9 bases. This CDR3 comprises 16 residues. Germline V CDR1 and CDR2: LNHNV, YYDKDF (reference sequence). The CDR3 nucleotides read TGTGCCATCAGCAGGGACCTAGCGGGGCGACAAGAGACCCAGTACTTC. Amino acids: CAISRDLAGRQETQYF. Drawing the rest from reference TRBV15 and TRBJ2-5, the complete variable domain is DAMVIQNPRYQVTQFGKPVTLSCSQTLNHNVMYWYQQKSSQAPKLLFHYYDKDFNNEADTPDNFQSRRPNTSFCFLDIRSPGLGDTAMYLCAISRDLAGRQETQYFGPGTRLLVL.

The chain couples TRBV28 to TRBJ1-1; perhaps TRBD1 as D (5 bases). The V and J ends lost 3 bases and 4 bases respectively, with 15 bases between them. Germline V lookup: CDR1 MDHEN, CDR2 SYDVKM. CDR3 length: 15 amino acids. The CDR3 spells CASSLTGALITEAFF. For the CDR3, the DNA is TGTGCCAGCAGTTTGACCGGGGCATTGATCACTGAAGCTTTCTTT.

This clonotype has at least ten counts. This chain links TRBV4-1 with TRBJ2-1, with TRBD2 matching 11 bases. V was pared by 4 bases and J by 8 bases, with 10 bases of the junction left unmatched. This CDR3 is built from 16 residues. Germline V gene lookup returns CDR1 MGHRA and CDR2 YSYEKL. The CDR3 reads CASSLWETSGVHEQFF. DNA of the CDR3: TGCGCCAGCAGCCTTTGGGAGACTAGCGGGGTTCATGAGCAGTTCTTC.

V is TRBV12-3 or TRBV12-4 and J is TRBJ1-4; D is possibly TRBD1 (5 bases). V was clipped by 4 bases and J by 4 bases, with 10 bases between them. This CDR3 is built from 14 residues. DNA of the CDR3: TGTGCCAGCAGTTCAGACAGAGTTAATGAAAAACTGTTTTTT. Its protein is CASSSDRVNEKLFF.

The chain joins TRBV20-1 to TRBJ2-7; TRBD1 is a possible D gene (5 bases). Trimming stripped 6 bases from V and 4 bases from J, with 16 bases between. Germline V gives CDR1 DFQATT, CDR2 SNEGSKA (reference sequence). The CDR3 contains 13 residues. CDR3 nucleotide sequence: TGCAGTGCAACCCAGGGAAGCTTTTACGAGCAGTACTTC. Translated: CSATQGSFYEQYF.

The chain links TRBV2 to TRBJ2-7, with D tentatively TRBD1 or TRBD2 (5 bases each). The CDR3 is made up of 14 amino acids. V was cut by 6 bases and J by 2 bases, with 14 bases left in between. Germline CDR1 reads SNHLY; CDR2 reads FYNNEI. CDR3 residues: CASRPGTLTYEQYF. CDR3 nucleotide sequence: TGTGCCAGCAGGCCCGGGACCCTTACCTACGAGCAGTACTTC.

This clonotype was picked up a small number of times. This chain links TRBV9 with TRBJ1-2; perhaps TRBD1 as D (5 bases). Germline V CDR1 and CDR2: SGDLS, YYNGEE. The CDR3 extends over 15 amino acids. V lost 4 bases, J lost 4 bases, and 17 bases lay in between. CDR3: CASSPSGRLFYGYTF. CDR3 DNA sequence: TGTGCCAGCAGCCCCTCGGGGCGGCTGTTCTATGGCTACACCTTC.

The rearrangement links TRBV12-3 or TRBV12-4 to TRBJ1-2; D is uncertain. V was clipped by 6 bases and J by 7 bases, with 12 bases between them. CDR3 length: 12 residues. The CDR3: CASSTLRAGYTF. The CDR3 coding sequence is TGTGCCAGCAGCACACTTAGGGCTGGCTACACCTTC.

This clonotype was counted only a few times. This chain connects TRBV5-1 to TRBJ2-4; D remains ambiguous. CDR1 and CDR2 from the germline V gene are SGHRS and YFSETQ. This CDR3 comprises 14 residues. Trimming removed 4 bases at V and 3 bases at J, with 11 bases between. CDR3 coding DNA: TGCGCCAGCAGCAAAGAGGTCGGCAAAAACATTCAGTACTTC. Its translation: CASSKEVGKNIQYF.

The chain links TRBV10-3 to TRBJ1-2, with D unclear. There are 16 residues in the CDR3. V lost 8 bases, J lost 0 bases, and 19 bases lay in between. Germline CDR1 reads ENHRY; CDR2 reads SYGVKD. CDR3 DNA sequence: TGTGCCATCGCCGCAGTCGGGGAACCGGCTAACTATGGCTACACCTTC. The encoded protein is CAIAAVGEPANYGYTF.

The CDR3 is CASSQDWWNSRTQYF. CDR3 coding DNA: TGTGCCAGCAGCCAAGATTGGTGGAATAGCCGAACCCAGTACTTC. The chain employs TRBV4-2 and TRBJ2-5; no reliable D call. The CDR3 covers 15 residues. Trimming took 0 bases from V and 8 from J, leaving 16 bases between them. The germline CDR1 and CDR2 sequences are LGHNA and YNFKEQ.